The next 3 T cell receptor beta chains were all read from a single sample in a study of blood T cell repertoires in COVID-19. Assay: immunoSEQ multiplex PCR; the TCRdb copy retains only in-frame clones and omits some. Among about 170,000 clones, more than 75% were seen once, and the ten largest hold around 2%. The sample taken for sequencing was peripheral blood. The receptors originated from a man aged 45-60 years who had recovered from COVID-19.

The chain is built from TRBV19 and TRBJ2-2, with 8 bases lining up with TRBD1. Germline V gene data show CDR1 as LNHDA and CDR2 as SQIVND (reference sequence). Trimming removed 4 bases from V and 3 bases from J; junction bases left unmatched: 4. The CDR3 is 15 amino acids. The CDR3 DNA is TGTGCCAGTAGTAGGGCAGGGGGCGACACCGGGGAGCTGTTTTTT. This translates into CASSRAGGDTGELFF.

Written as DNA, the CDR3 is TGTGCCAGCAGCCAAGTAAGTGGGAGGGCCCGGGATACGCAGTATTTT. Its protein is CASSQVSGRARDTQYF. The rearrangement links TRBV3-1 (or the pseudogene TRBV3-2) to TRBJ2-3; 7 nucleotides align to TRBD2. Germline CDR1 reads LGHDT; CDR2 reads YNNKEL (reference sequence). The J segment lost 6 bases and the V segment lost 1 base, leaving 10 bases of the junction unmatched. This CDR3 comprises 16 residues.

This sequence joins TRBV11-3 and TRBJ2-7; tentative D call: TRBD1 (6 bases). V shed 5 bases and J shed 4 bases, with 21 bases lying between them. Germline V CDR1 and CDR2: SGHNT, YENEEA. The CDR3 is 16 residues long. The CDR3 bases are TGTGCCAGCAGCCGGATTCAGGGGTACACACCGTACGAGCAGTACTTC. Its protein is CASSRIQGYTPYEQYF.